This paragraph covers one T cell receptor (beta chain) sequence. V shed 1 base and J shed 5 bases, with 6 bases lying between them. The CDR3 totals 13 residues. CDR1 and CDR2 (germline): LGHNA, YSLEER. These data belong to a study of cytomegalovirus exposure and HLA in healthy donors. TCRdb's copy holds only in-frame clones and misses some; the assay was immunoSEQ multiplex PCR. Of 100,000 to 150,000 clones listed, around 88% are singletons. J is TRBJ1-5 and V is TRBV4-3; no clear D gene. This TCR came from a young man in good health and CMV-seronegative. Specimen: PBMCs. CDR3 in DNA: TGCGCCAGCAGCCAAGCCCCGGATCAGCCCCAGCATTTT. This codes for CASSQAPDQPQHF.